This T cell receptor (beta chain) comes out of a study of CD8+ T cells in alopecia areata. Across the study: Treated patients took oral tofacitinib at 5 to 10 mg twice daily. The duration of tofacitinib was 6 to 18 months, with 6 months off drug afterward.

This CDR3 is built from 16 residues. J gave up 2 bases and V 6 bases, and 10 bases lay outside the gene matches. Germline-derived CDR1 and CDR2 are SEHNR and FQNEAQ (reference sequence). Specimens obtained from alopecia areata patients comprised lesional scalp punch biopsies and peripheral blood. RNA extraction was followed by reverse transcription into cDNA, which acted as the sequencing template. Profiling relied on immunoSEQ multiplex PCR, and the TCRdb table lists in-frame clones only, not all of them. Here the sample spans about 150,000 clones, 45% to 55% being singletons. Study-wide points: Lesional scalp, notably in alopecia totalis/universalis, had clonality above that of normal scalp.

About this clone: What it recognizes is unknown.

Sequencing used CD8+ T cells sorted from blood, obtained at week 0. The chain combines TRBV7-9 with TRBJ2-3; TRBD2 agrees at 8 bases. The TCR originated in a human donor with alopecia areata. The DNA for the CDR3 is TGTGCCAGCAGTCCCCGGGGGGGTCGGGACACAGATACGCAGTATTTT. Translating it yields CASSPRGGRDTDTQYF.